The TCR beta chain described here comes from a study of yellow fever vaccine responses in identical twins. CDR1 and CDR2 from the germline V gene are WNHNN and SYGVQD (reference sequence). The V end lost 4 bases, the J end lost 4 bases, and 5 bases lay between the germline ends. The CDR3 spans 11 residues. A note on this clonotype: Its antigen is currently unknown.

Regarding the study as a whole: Twins reportedly had a vaccine T cell response that seemed partly convergent, partly personalized.

TCRdb independently ran MiXCR on the RT-PCR reads; one entry per CDR3 protein. The sample carries roughly 23,000 distinct CDR3 sequences, around 77% recorded once. This clonotype was sampled from a woman aged 18-30 years who received the yellow fever vaccine. V gene TRBV10-1 combines with J gene TRBJ2-7; no reliable D call. The sequenced sample was T cells from blood (PBMCs), unsorted or a sorted subset (not recorded which), obtained before or after yellow fever vaccination (not recorded which). In DNA form, the CDR3 reads TGCGCCAGCAGTGTTGGGTACGAGCAGTACTTC. Translation gives CASSVGYEQYF.